This TCR beta chain is drawn from a study of beta chain features in type 1 diabetes. Notes on the study in general: The study found that naive, central memory and Treg TCRB repertoires appeared more similar in patients than in healthy donors. Moderate but significant shortening of TCRB CDR3s was recorded in all four CD4+ subsets from Type 1 diabetes patients.

Note on this clone: Its antigen is unknown. Here the CDR3 omits its conserved ending phenylalanine or tryptophan, so a read error is the likely source.

Since all of the isolated RNA was reverse transcribed, expressed TCRB transcripts were what got sequenced. TCRdb's table, derived via immunoSEQ multiplex PCR, lists solely in-frame clones and lacks some. The sample holds 150,000 or so clones, about 9.7% seen once. CDR1 is SEHNR and CDR2 is FQNEAQ in the germline V gene (reference sequence). V dropped 5 bases and J dropped 1 base, with 16 bases sitting between them. The CDR3 loop spans 16 amino acids. Blood was collected once per donor into heparin, averaging approximately 110 mL. Material: central memory CD4+ T cells from blood. This chain joins TRBV7-9 and TRBJ2-3; the D gene is possibly TRBD2 (6 bases). The clonotype originates from a woman aged 40 to 50 in good health. In DNA form, the CDR3 reads TGTGCCAGCAGCGCAGGGACGTCGGGGGGCACAGATACGCAGTATTCT. It specifies CASSAGTSGGTDTQYS.